One sample yielded the 32 T cell receptor beta chains listed below, sequenced in a study of OX40 agonist ivuxolimab in advanced cancers. The protocol was immunoSEQ multiplex PCR, while the TCRdb copy is restricted to in-frame clones and leaves out a portion. The table lists 50,000 to 75,000 clones, 75% to 90% of them singletons. This specimen consisted of CD4+ or CD8+ T cells sorted from blood, obtained in a trial of the OX40 agonist ivuxolimab. The receptor set was obtained from an adult with an advanced solid tumor such as melanoma, head and neck, liver or kidney cancer.

The CDR3 protein is CASSLYGGAPPGELFF. DNA of the CDR3: TGTGCCAGCAGCTTGTACGGGGGGGCCCCCCCCGGGGAGCTGTTTTTT. The chain recombines TRBV5-5 with TRBJ2-2, with TRBD2 identical over 8 bases. The CDR3 length is 16 residues. Germline-derived CDR1 and CDR2 are SGHKS and YYEKEE (reference sequence). V was clipped by 1 base and J by 6 bases; unmatched bases: 8.

The rearrangement uses TRBV11-2 and TRBJ2-7, with D unresolved. The V and J ends lost 5 bases and 2 bases respectively, with 10 bases between them. Germline-derived CDR1 and CDR2 are SGHAT and FQNNGV. The CDR3 consists of 13 residues. The CDR3, as DNA: TGTGCCAGCAGCCCCGGGCCGGCCTACGAGCAGTACTTC. This gives the protein CASSPGPAYEQYF.

This sequence joins TRBV28 and TRBJ2-3; 8 bases match TRBD1. CDR1 and CDR2 from the germline V gene are MDHEN and SYDVKM. V gave up 2 bases and J gave up 5 bases; unmatched junction bases: 3. CDR3 length: 14 amino acids. The CDR3 here is CASSLGQGIDTQYF. The DNA of the CDR3 is TGTGCCAGCAGTTTAGGACAGGGCATAGATACGCAGTATTTT.

The chain is built from TRBV28 and TRBJ1-4; unclear D gene. V was clipped by 2 bases and J by 3 bases, with 10 bases between them. CDR1 and CDR2 from the germline V gene are MDHEN and SYDVKM. The CDR3 is 15 residues long. The CDR3 bases are TGTGCCAGCAGTTTAGGAGACTCCCCTAATGAAAAACTGTTTTTT. This sequence encodes CASSLGDSPNEKLFF. Together with reference TRBV28 and TRBJ1-4, the CDR3 gives the full variable domain: DVKVTQSSRYLVKRTGEKVFLECVQDMDHENMFWYRQDPGLGLRLIYFSYDVKMKEKGDIPEGYSVSREKKERFSLILESASTNQTSMYLCASSLGDSPNEKLFFGSGTQLSVL.

The table lists this clone with a few counts. CDR3 loop: CSTSGASTDTQYF. CDR3 DNA: TGCAGCACCAGCGGGGCTAGCACAGATACGCAGTATTTT. The chain carries TRBV29-1 and TRBJ2-3; 7 bases align to TRBD2. V was clipped by 8 bases and J by 0 bases; unmatched bases: 5. Looked up from germline, CDR1 is SQVTM and CDR2 is ANQGSEA. The CDR3 has 13 amino acids.

This chain joins TRBV7-2 and TRBJ2-2, with 7 bases lining up with TRBD1. The CDR3 is 15 amino acids. Germline V gene data show CDR1 as SGHTA and CDR2 as FQGNSA. With 2 bases clipped from V and 5 bases from J, the junction kept 5 bases outside the gene matches. CDR3 sequence (DNA): TGTGCCAGCAGCTTAACGACAGGGCGGACCGGGGAGCTGTTTTTT. Translated: CASSLTTGRTGELFF.

The CDR3 region is CASSQRGEFEPQHF. CDR3 sequence (DNA): TGTGCCAGCAGCCAACGGGGGGAATTCGAGCCCCAGCATTTT. The chain is built from TRBV4-2 and TRBJ1-5, with D maybe TRBD1 (5 bases). V was clipped by 2 bases and J by 8 bases, with 13 bases between them. Germline V CDR1 and CDR2: LGHNA, YNFKEQ. The CDR3 runs 14 residues.

On this clone: Other DNA sequences of this sample code for an identical CDR3. The chain uses TRBV9 and TRBJ2-5, with TRBD1 matching over 8 bases. V shed 0 bases and J 2 bases; nucleotides not matched to a gene: 0. CDR1 SGDLS and CDR2 YYNGEE come from the germline V gene. This CDR3 is built from 14 residues. CDR3 in amino acids: CASSVGQGQETQYF. The CDR3 DNA reads as TGTGCCAGCAGCGTAGGACAGGGGCAAGAGACCCAGTACTTC.

The rearrangement uses TRBV4-3 and TRBJ1-1; 7 positions agree with TRBD1. The CDR3 consists of 15 residues. V lost 2 bases to trimming and J lost 5 bases; unmatched junction nucleotides: 8. Germline V gene data show CDR1 as LGHNA and CDR2 as YSLEER. CDR3 sequence (DNA): TGCGCCAGCAGCCAACCTTCAGGGGGAGGAACTGAAGCTTTCTTT. It yields the protein CASSQPSGGGTEAFF.

J is TRBJ2-3 and V is TRBV5-1; 12 bases fit TRBD2. Germline CDR1 reads SGHRS; CDR2 reads YFSETQ. The CDR3 sequence is 18 residues long. The V segment lost 0 bases and the J segment 6 bases; nucleotides outside the gene matches: 11. Here the CDR3 DNA reads TGCGCCAGCAGCTTGGGGTCTAGCGGGGGGGCCGTGTCGGATACGCAGTATTTT. Translated, it gives CASSLGSSGGAVSDTQYF. The complete variable domain, with remaining parts taken from reference TRBV5-1 and TRBJ2-3, reads KAGVTQTPRYLIKTRGQQVTLSCSPISGHRSVSWYQQTPGQGLQFLFEYFSETQRNKGNFPGRFSGRQFSNSRSEMNVSTLELGDSALYLCASSLGSSGGAVSDTQYFGPGTRLTVL.

This chain joins TRBV28 and TRBJ2-7; no definite D call. CDR3 length: 18 residues. V lost 3 bases, J lost 0 bases, and 21 bases lay in between. Germline V gives CDR1 MDHEN, CDR2 SYDVKM. CDR3 nucleotide sequence: TGTGCCAGCAGTTTTTATCGGAGCCTCCGGCAGAGCTCCTACGAGCAGTACTTC. Translation gives CASSFYRSLRQSSYEQYF.

This chain joins TRBV5-1 and TRBJ1-6; D remains unclear. Between the trimmed V and J ends, which lost 0 bases and 9 bases, there was a span of 13 bases. Germline CDR1 and CDR2: SGHRS and YFSETQ. The CDR3 length is 15 residues. The CDR3 DNA sequence: TGCGCCAGCAGCTTGGCCCAAGCACGCGGTTCACCCCTCCACTTT. This codes for CASSLAQARGSPLHF. Drawing the rest from reference TRBV5-1 and TRBJ1-6, the complete variable domain is KAGVTQTPRYLIKTRGQQVTLSCSPISGHRSVSWYQQTPGQGLQFLFEYFSETQRNKGNFPGRFSGRQFSNSRSEMNVSTLELGDSALYLCASSLAQARGSPLHFGNGTRLTVT.

The J gene is TRBJ2-7, the V gene TRBV19; 9 positions agree with TRBD2. After removal of 6 bases from V and 1 base from J, the junction contained 16 bases not matched to a gene. Germline CDR1 reads LNHDA; CDR2 reads SQIVND (reference sequence). The CDR3 runs 18 residues. CDR3 bases: TGTGCCAGTAGGGAAATAGCGGGAGTATCCTCGGGGTCCTACGAGCAGTACTTC. Amino acid sequence: CASREIAGVSSGSYEQYF.

The chain has TRBV11-2 and TRBJ1-6; 7 bases are shared with TRBD1. The V segment lost 1 base and the J segment 3 bases; nucleotides outside the gene matches: 3. The CDR3 contains 16 residues. CDR1 is SGHAT and CDR2 is FQNNGV in the germline V gene. CDR3 nucleotide sequence: TGTGCCAGCAGCTTAGGTTGGGACAGCTATAATTCACCCCTCCACTTT. Protein sequence: CASSLGWDSYNSPLHF.

The CDR3 DNA reads as TGTGCCAGCAGCACAAGACCGCTCTCGGGTGAAAAACTGTTTTTT. It yields the protein CASSTRPLSGEKLFF. The rearrangement joins TRBV9 to TRBJ1-4; D remains unclear. Germline CDR1 SGDLS, CDR2 YYNGEE. This CDR3 has 15 residues. V lost 4 bases and J 7 bases, leaving 17 bases between the germline ends.

CDR3 DNA: TGTGCCAGCAGTTATGGGGGGCATAGGACAGATACGCAGTATTTT. The encoded protein is CASSYGGHRTDTQYF. The chain joins TRBV6-5 to TRBJ2-3; the D gene could be TRBD1 or TRBD2 (6 bases each). Germline loops: CDR1 MNHEY, CDR2 SVGAGI. Trimming pared 3 bases from V and 3 bases from J, leaving 13 bases between. The CDR3 consists of 15 residues.

The chain uses TRBV2 and TRBJ2-5, with D tentatively TRBD1 or TRBD2 (5 bases each). The CDR3 extends over 13 amino acids. Germline CDR1 reads SNHLY; CDR2 reads FYNNEI. The ends were cut back, 2 bases at V and 5 bases at J, with 9 bases in the middle. The CDR3 spells CASSEQGEETQYF. CDR3 nucleotide sequence: TGTGCCAGCAGTGAACAGGGAGAGGAGACCCAGTACTTC.

This chain connects TRBV11-2 to TRBJ2-7; 13 bases fit TRBD2. V trimming: 4 bases; J trimming: 6 bases; junction bases outside the gene matches: 6. This CDR3 has 15 residues. From germline, CDR1 is SGHAT and CDR2 FQNNGV. The CDR3 sequence: CASSSGLAGVGEQYF. CDR3 bases: TGTGCCAGCAGCTCCGGACTAGCGGGAGTTGGCGAGCAGTACTTC. Looking up the rest from reference TRBV11-2 and TRBJ2-7 gives the full variable domain: EAGVAQSPRYKIIEKRQSVAFWCNPISGHATLYWYQQILGQGPKLLIQFQNNGVVDDSQLPKDRFSAERLKGVDSTLKIQPAKLEDSAVYLCASSSGLAGVGEQYFGPGTRLTVT.

The chain combines TRBV15 with TRBJ1-5, with D possibly being TRBD1 (6 bases). The V gene's germline CDR1 is LNHNV and CDR2 YYDKDF (reference sequence). Between the trimmed V and J ends, which lost 0 bases and 0 bases, there was a span of 12 bases. The CDR3 totals 17 residues. The CDR3 protein is CATSRERTGYSNQPQHF. CDR3 coding DNA: TGTGCCACCAGCAGAGAGCGAACAGGGTATAGCAATCAGCCCCAGCATTTT. The entire variable domain, with the rest obtained from reference TRBV15 and TRBJ1-5, is as follows: DAMVIQNPRYQVTQFGKPVTLSCSQTLNHNVMYWYQQKSSQAPKLLFHYYDKDFNNEADTPDNFQSRRPNTSFCFLDIRSPGLGDTAMYLCATSRERTGYSNQPQHFGDGTRLSIL.

This clone showed up just once. V usage is TRBV5-1 and J usage is TRBJ2-2, with D perhaps matching TRBD1 (6 bases). In germline, CDR1 is SGHRS, CDR2 YFSETQ. The length of the CDR3 is 12 residues. V lost 4 bases and J 6 bases, leaving 7 bases between the germline ends. DNA for the CDR3: TGCGCCAGCAGCCAGGGGTCCGGGGAGCTGTTTTTT. Protein product: CASSQGSGELFF. Full variable domain (missing parts from reference TRBV5-1 and TRBJ2-2): KAGVTQTPRYLIKTRGQQVTLSCSPISGHRSVSWYQQTPGQGLQFLFEYFSETQRNKGNFPGRFSGRQFSNSRSEMNVSTLELGDSALYLCASSQGSGELFFGEGSRLTVL.

The gene calls are TRBV19 and TRBJ2-2; D gene uncertain. Per germline, CDR1 LNHDA and CDR2 SQIVND (reference sequence). The CDR3 extends over 15 amino acids. With 8 bases removed from V and 0 bases from J, the gap between germline ends came to 13 bases. DNA of the CDR3: TGTGCCAGTGCGAAGGGCCGTTCGAACACCGGGGAGCTGTTTTTT. Residues: CASAKGRSNTGELFF.

J is TRBJ2-7 and V is TRBV7-2; TRBD2 is a possible D gene (7 bases). The CDR3 consists of 16 residues. Deletions cut 3 bases from V and 7 bases from J, with 22 bases between. Germline V CDR1 and CDR2: SGHTA, FQGNSA. Here the CDR3 reads CASSLGRARGQVEQYF. The CDR3, as DNA: TGTGCCAGCAGCTTGGGCCGGGCGCGGGGGCAGGTTGAGCAGTACTTC.

This chain uses TRBV19 with TRBJ2-7; 10 bases agree with TRBD2. Germline V CDR1 and CDR2: LNHDA, SQIVND (reference sequence). The CDR3 is 15 amino acids. V lost 5 bases to trimming and J lost 0 bases; unmatched junction nucleotides: 4. The CDR3 is CASSGPSGGSYEQYF. The CDR3 bases are TGTGCCAGTAGTGGACCTAGCGGGGGCTCCTACGAGCAGTACTTC.

The chain links TRBV11-3 to TRBJ2-2; D uncertain. The CDR3 loop spans 13 amino acids. Germline assignment: CDR1 SGHNT and CDR2 YENEEA. The germline V and J ends were trimmed by 1 base and 8 bases, with 8 bases remaining between them. DNA of the CDR3: TGTGCCAGCAGCTTAGTAGAACAGGGGGAGCTGTTTTTT. It specifies CASSLVEQGELFF. Full variable domain (rest looked up from reference TRBV11-3 and TRBJ2-2): EAGVVQSPRYKIIEKKQPVAFWCNPISGHNTLYWYLQNLGQGPELLIRYENEEAVDDSQLPKDRFSAERLKGVDSTLKIQPAELGDSAVYLCASSLVEQGELFFGEGSRLTVL.

The count of this clone is one. The gene calls are TRBV7-8 and TRBJ2-1; a weak D match, TRBD1 (7 bases). The length of the CDR3 is 18 residues. The germline gives CDR1 SGHVS, CDR2 FQNEAQ. Trimming left V 5 bases short and J 0 bases short, with 20 bases between. CDR3 amino acids: CASSQGGPSASSYNEQFF. DNA of the CDR3: TGTGCCAGCAGCCAGGGGGGACCTAGCGCAAGCTCCTACAATGAGCAGTTCTTC.

The V gene is TRBV7-2, the J gene TRBJ2-5; D may be TRBD1 (6 bases). Germline V gives CDR1 SGHTA, CDR2 FQGNSA. V lost 5 bases and J lost 5, with 12 bases in between. This CDR3 is built from 13 residues. CDR3 sequence: CASSLTGGETQYF. CDR3 coding DNA: TGTGCCAGCAGCCTGACAGGCGGGGAGACCCAGTACTTC.

The rearrangement links TRBV12-5 to TRBJ1-5; maybe TRBD1 (5 bases). CDR3 length equals 18 residues. V lost 0 bases and J 0 bases, leaving 15 bases between the germline ends. Germline CDR1 LGHNT, CDR2 FRNRAP. The DNA for the CDR3 is TGTGCTAGTGGTTTGGTACATGTCAGGGAACGTAGCAATCAGCCCCAGCATTTT. Its protein is CASGLVHVRERSNQPQHF.

V usage is TRBV11-3 and J usage is TRBJ2-3, with 9 bases identical to TRBD2. The V gene's germline CDR1 is SGHNT and CDR2 YENEEA. The trim removed 3 bases at V and 0 bases at J, leaving 10 bases unmatched. The CDR3 covers 18 residues. The CDR3 nucleotides are TGTGCCAGCAGCTTCGGTAGCGGGAGAGGGGGGAGCACAGATACGCAGTATTTT. This sequence encodes CASSFGSGRGGSTDTQYF.

The genes are TRBV5-1 and TRBJ2-7; 9 bases align to TRBD1. The CDR3 has 17 amino acids. The ends lost 3 bases at V and 4 bases at J; junction bases unmatched: 14. Germline V CDR1 and CDR2: SGHRS, YFSETQ. The CDR3 nucleotides read TGCGCCAGCAGCTGGGCCCCTGGACAGGGGAAGGATTACGAGCAGTACTTC. The encoded protein is CASSWAPGQGKDYEQYF.

The chain employs TRBV30 and TRBJ2-1, with D perhaps assigned TRBD1 or TRBD2 (6 bases each). V lost 0 bases and J lost 1, with 13 bases in between. The germline V gene has CDR1 GTSNPN and CDR2 SVGIG (reference sequence). The CDR3 is 16 amino acids. The CDR3 sequence: CAWSVQGLSSYNEQFF. CDR3 nucleotides: TGTGCCTGGAGTGTACAGGGACTTTCTTCCTACAATGAGCAGTTCTTC.

The chain employs TRBV18 and TRBJ2-3, with 9 bases aligning to TRBD2. Germline V gene data show CDR1 as KGHSH and CDR2 as LQKENI. V shed 6 bases and J 1 base; nucleotides not matched to a gene: 5. This CDR3 is 15 amino acids long. In nucleotides, the CDR3 is TGTGCCAGCTCTCAGAGGACTAGCGGCACAGATACGCAGTATTTT. Its protein is CASSQRTSGTDTQYF.

The chain links TRBV11-2 to TRBJ1-6; D call uncertain. In germline, CDR1 is SGHAT, CDR2 FQNNGV. Trimming took off 0 bases at V and 5 bases at J, with 8 bases between the two ends. This CDR3 region has 15 residues. The CDR3 is CASSLDLRDNSPLHF. CDR3 nucleotide sequence: TGTGCCAGCAGCTTAGATCTGCGGGATAATTCACCCCTCCACTTT.